This TCR beta chain is drawn from a study of cytomegalovirus exposure and HLA in healthy donors (dated by TCRdb to the late 2010s). With respect to the entire study: In an earlier analysis of under 750 of the donors, 276 Gb of sequence data and approximately 120 million unique TCR beta sequences from some 170 million T cells were reported. Class I and class II HLA loci were covered by the typing at four-digit resolution. A later analysis re-examined previously published TCR beta repertoires from roughly 720 donors and added high-resolution HLA genotyping to investigate patterns of TCR occurrence. An early release covering around 630 HLA-typed donors comprised about 290 gigabases of sequencing data and around 85 million unique TCR sequences. In a later genetic analysis, genome-wide SNP genotypes for 398 of the 666 donors were used, and that subset was treated as a discovery cohort. High-throughput TCR immunosequencing, statistical association of individual TCRs with disease status, and machine learning were combined to predict cytomegalovirus infection status. All discovery cohort repertoires had been generated using a single sequencing platform. The study aimed to test whether cataloging public T cell receptors could reveal signatures of past pathogen exposure. Donor age, sex, ethnicity and CMV serostatus were collected together with the repertoire data. In an earlier analysis of more than 550 of the donors, high-throughput TCR beta sequencing was used to judge whether each TCR beta V gene segment behaved as functional or pseudogenic. The study used immunosequencing to profile the T cell repertoires of several hundred subjects and linked those repertoires to cytomegalovirus serostatus. Of the roughly 400 genotyped donors, over 70% fell in the genetic ancestry cluster associated with self-reported Caucasian donors. Among some 410 genotyped donors of the cohort, an average of roughly 230,000 unique TCR beta nucleotide sequences was sequenced per donor, of which approximately 19% were non-productive. A handful of DR-DQ haplotypes were handled as single units for association and clustering because linkage in the cohort was strong. Rather than using new phenotypic data, the later analysis identified candidate immune exposures from TCR beta sequences and from how often those sequences occurred across donors. Besides the first cohort of hundreds of subjects, a separate validation cohort made up of 95 to 150 different subjects was used. Typing coverage differed by locus: A, B, C, DRB1 and DQB1 were typed in about 620-630 donors, DQA1 in about 500, DPA1 in approximately 600, and DPB1 in just under 490. Points the paper makes about the study in general: Linkage disequilibrium might explain the correlated functional status among segregating V segments, but an unknown experimental factor could not be excluded. A later analysis found that HLA-associated TCR beta chains were more clonally expanded and had lower generation probabilities than equally common non-associated chains. Because counts were too low, roughly 16 rarely observed V segments, including chromosome 9 orphons, were excluded from the earlier analysis of 500 to 700 of the donors. Immune exposure information for the cohort was limited to CMV serostatus. A later analysis reported that several top co-occurrence clusters appeared linked to parvovirus B19, influenza, CMV and Epstein-Barr virus. Most TCR sequences were observed very rarely across donors, whereas some public TCRs were present in many individuals. A later analysis found that TCR association rates varied across HLA loci, with DRB1 alleles showing the most associated TCRs and HLA-C alleles the fewest. Only TCR beta chains were sequenced in this cohort, and the absence of alpha or paired-chain data limited detectable features. A later genetic analysis associated a missense DCLRE1C variant with V-gene and J-gene trimming of TCR beta chains, and an independent cohort replicated the association. Some IMGT-functional V segments, including TRBV6-2 and TRBV6-3, could not be told apart with the 87-base-pair reads, so those segments were excluded. Three of the identified cytomegalovirus-associated TCR beta chains were confirmed in vitro to be specific for cytomegalovirus antigens. Sequencing depth was assumed to be roughly uniform across donors in the presence/absence analyses, though that assumption may not hold. The authors suggested that the approach could potentially be extended to other disease states and immunological phenotypes. The classifier was reported to diagnose cytomegalovirus status with high specificity and sensitivity in both the original cohort and the validation cohort. A further reported finding was that TCR beta sequences accurately predicted the HLA-A and HLA-B alleles for most subjects in the first cohort. A later analysis found that most CMV-associated TCR beta chains appeared HLA-restricted, with HLA associations seemingly driven largely by CMV exposure. When HLA alleles, especially DR and DQ, strongly co-occurred, TCR associations were difficult to assign to individual alleles. Because HLA typing was unavailable for some donors at each locus, only the typed subset was used in association tests. The sequencing pipeline was judged likely to have produced a cluster of highly shared sequence variants as a technical artifact. Compared with the roughly 670-donor mean, donors in an Asian-associated ancestry cluster had fewer N-insertions in productive TCRs, according to a later genetic analysis. A total of 164 TCR beta chains were listed by the study as associated with cytomegalovirus. In an earlier analysis of approximately 600 of the donors, most TCR beta V segments were observed in productive rearrangements about 90% or about 30% of the time, broadly matching IMGT annotations. A later analysis associated 15,000 to 20,000 TCR beta sequences with specific HLA alleles at a false discovery rate of 0.05.

In total, over 600 healthy bone marrow donors made up the cohort. At the time of sampling, all cohort members were nominally healthy, though unrecorded immune exposures were likely present. The donor was CMV seropositive and belonged to the group of about 290 seropositive cohort members. A peripheral blood sample was provided by each donor, and peripheral blood mononuclear cells were used for TCR beta sequencing. Genomic DNA was extracted from the blood cell samples with the Qiagen DNeasy Blood Extraction Kit. V is pruned by 2 bases and J by 4 bases, leaving 5 bases of the junction without a gene match. The CDR3, cysteine through phenylalanine, is 15 amino acids long. The DNA shown is the 45-base CDR3, in frame from base 1. The germline V gene provides CDR1 MNHEY and CDR2 SVGAGI. There are a few counts of this clone. Its antigen target is currently unknown. No quality values exist for individual bases; no much larger clone is one base distant.

The library was prepared using the immunoSEQ multiplex PCR assay. The multiplex PCR relied on a mix of 60 forward primers for TCR Vbeta segments and 13 reverse primers for TCR Jbeta segments. A multiplex PCR assay on genomic DNA amplified the CDR3 region of rearranged TCR beta genes. Amplified TCR beta libraries were sequenced as 87-base-pair reads on the Illumina HiSeq System. Concerning the study's data processing: In a later analysis, tens of millions of unique TCR beta chains were counted across the 650 to 700 repertoires, and approximately 11 million of these chains were shared by at least two donors. Raw reads were error-corrected and collapsed into unique sequences by a nearest-neighbor algorithm in which closely related sequences were merged to remove PCR and sequencing errors. V, D and J gene segments were assigned by aligning CDR3 sequences to IMGT reference sequences. For a sequence to be retained, a match of at least six nucleotides was required to both a V gene segment and a J gene segment. A rearrangement counted as productive if the CDR3 had no stop codons and remained in frame with V and J, and every other rearrangement counted as non-productive. Following IMGT convention, CDR3 was defined as the stretch from the second conserved V-encoded cysteine up to the conserved J-encoded phenylalanine. In an earlier analysis of roughly 580 of the donors, sequences lacking an unambiguous match to a single V gene segment were excluded. An earlier analysis of around 600 of the donors classified V segments as functional when productive rearrangements were above 56.7% and as segregating when the standard deviation between donors was above 5%. To diagnose cytomegalovirus status from the catalog of TCR beta chain sequences, a statistical classification framework was built. V and J gene assignment, in a later analysis, came from comparing TCR nucleotide sequences with IMGT/GENE-DB human TR gene sequences. Using the TCRdist pipeline, a later analysis assigned CDR3 sequences along with most-parsimonious VDJ recombination scenarios. A later analysis defined each TCR beta chain by its CDR3 amino acid sequence plus V-gene family, and excluded reads lacking a unique V-gene family. As a way to deal with suspected cross-contamination and a sequencing artifact, a later analysis dropped nearly 600 nucleotide sequences that were highly shared and had low generation probability. For each public chain, a later analysis derived a clonal expansion index from normalized ranks of inferred template counts within each repertoire. A later analysis computed generation probabilities with a VDJ recombination model fitted to out-of-frame rearrangements, and checked the results against IGoR. Hypergeometric tests were used in a later analysis to score TCR-TCR, TCR-HLA and TCR-CMV co-occurrence, with a repertoire-size bias correction applied to the TCR pairs. A later analysis estimated false discovery rates by permuting HLA or CMV assignments 20 times. In a later analysis, co-occurring TCRs were grouped using DBSCAN, and TCRdist sequence similarity was added for clustering within HLA-allele-positive subsets. Co-occurrence clustering excluded repertoires with fewer than 30,000 or more than 120,000 public chains, plus five with anomalous nucleotide sharing. As stored in TCRdb, this immuneACCESS dataset retains in-frame rearrangements with V and J assigned. A fraction of the clones does not appear; measured against another copy, unresolved V genes explain less than half of the discrepancy, and the remainder lacks a known reason. V and J calls and clone size come straight from that table; D and trimming were deduced from the DNA. The sample table shows 65,000 to 90,000 clones, and 60% to 75% are seen once. Around 15% of the sample is in the top ten clones.

The source of this sequence is a woman aged 40 to 50 in good health and CMV-seropositive. The chain is encoded by TRBV6-5 joined to TRBJ1-3, and 7 junctional nucleotides match TRBD1. Sequenced: PBMCs. The bases are TGTGCCAGCAGTTACGACAGGGCAGTGGGAAACACCATATATTTT. The translation is CASSYDRAVGNTIYF.